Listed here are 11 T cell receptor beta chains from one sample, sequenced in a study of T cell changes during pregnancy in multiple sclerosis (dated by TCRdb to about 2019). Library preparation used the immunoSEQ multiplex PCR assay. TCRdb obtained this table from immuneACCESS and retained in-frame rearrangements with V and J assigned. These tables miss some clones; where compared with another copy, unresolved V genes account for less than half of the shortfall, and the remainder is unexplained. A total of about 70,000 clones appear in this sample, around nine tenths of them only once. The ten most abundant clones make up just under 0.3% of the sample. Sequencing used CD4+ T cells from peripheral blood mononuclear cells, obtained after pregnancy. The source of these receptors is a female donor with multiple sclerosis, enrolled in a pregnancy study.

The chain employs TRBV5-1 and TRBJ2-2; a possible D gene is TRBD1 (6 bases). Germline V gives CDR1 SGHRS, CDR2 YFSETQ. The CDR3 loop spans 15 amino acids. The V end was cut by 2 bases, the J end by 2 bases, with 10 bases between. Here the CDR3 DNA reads TGCGCCAGCAGCTTCGGGACAATAAACACCGGGGAGCTGTTTTTT. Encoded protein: CASSFGTINTGELFF.

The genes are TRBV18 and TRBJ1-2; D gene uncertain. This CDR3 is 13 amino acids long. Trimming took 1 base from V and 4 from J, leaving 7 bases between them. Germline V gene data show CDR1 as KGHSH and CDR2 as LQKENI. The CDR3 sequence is CASSPREAYGYTF. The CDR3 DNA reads TGTGCCAGCTCACCACGGGAGGCCTATGGCTACACCTTC.

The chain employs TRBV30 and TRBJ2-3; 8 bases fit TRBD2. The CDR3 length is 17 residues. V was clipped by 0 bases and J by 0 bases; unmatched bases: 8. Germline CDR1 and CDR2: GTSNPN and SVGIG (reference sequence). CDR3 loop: CAWSVRLLAASTDTQYF. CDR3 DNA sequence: TGTGCCTGGAGTGTAAGGCTACTAGCGGCTAGCACAGATACGCAGTATTTT.

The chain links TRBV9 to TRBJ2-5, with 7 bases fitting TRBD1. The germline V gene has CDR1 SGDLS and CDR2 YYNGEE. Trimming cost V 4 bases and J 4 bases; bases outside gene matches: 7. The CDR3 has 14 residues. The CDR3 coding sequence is TGTGCCAGCAGCACTCCGGGACAGATAGAGACCCAGTACTTC. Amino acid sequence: CASSTPGQIETQYF.

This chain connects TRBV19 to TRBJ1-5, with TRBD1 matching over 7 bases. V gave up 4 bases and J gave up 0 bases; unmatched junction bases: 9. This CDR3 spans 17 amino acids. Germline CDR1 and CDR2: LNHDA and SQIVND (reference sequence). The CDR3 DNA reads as TGTGCCAGTAGTAGCTCGGGACAGCTTTATAGCAATCAGCCCCAGCATTTT. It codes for CASSSSGQLYSNQPQHF.

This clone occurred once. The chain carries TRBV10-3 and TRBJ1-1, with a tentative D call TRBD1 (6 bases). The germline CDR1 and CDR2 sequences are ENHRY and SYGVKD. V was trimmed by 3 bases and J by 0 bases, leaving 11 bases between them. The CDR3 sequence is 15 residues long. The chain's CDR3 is CAISEPDRMNTEAFF. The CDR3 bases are TGTGCCATCAGTGAACCCGACAGGATGAACACTGAAGCTTTCTTT.

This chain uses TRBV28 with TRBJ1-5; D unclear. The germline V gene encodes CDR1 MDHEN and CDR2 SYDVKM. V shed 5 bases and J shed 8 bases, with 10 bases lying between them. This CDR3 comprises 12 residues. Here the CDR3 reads CASSVSGKPQHF. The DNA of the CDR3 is TGTGCCAGCAGTGTTTCCGGTAAGCCCCAGCATTTT. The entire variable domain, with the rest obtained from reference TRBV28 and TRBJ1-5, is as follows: DVKVTQSSRYLVKRTGEKVFLECVQDMDHENMFWYRQDPGLGLRLIYFSYDVKMKEKGDIPEGYSVSREKKERFSLILESASTNQTSMYLCASSVSGKPQHFGDGTRLSIL.

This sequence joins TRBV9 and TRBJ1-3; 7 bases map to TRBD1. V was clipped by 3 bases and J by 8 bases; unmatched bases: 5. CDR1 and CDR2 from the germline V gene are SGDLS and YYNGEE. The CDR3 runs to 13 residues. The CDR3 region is CASSDRGRDTIYF. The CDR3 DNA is TGTGCCAGCAGCGACAGGGGCAGGGACACCATATATTTT. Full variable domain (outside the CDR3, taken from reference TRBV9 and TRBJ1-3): DSGVTQTPKHLITATGQRVTLRCSPRSGDLSVYWYQQSLDQGLQFLIQYYNGEERAKGNILERFSAQQFPDLHSELNLSSLELGDSALYFCASSDRGRDTIYFGEGSWLTVV.

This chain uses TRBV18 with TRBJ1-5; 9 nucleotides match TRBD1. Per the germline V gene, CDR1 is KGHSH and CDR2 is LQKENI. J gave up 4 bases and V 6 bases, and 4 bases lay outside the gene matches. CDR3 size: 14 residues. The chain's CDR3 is CASSKDRGNQPQHF. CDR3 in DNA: TGTGCCAGCTCTAAGGACAGGGGAAATCAGCCCCAGCATTTT.

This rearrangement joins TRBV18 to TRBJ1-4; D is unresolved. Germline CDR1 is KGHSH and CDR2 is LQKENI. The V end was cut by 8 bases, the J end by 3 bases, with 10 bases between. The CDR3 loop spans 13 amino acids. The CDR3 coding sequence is TGTGCCAGCCACGCGGGCTCTAATGAAAAACTGTTTTTT. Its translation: CASHAGSNEKLFF.

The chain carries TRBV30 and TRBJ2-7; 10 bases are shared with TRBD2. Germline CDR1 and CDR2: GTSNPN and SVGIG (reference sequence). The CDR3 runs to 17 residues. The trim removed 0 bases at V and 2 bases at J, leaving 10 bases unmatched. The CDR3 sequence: CAWSVPPGLARTYEQYF. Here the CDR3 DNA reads TGTGCCTGGAGTGTACCGCCGGGACTAGCGCGTACCTACGAGCAGTACTTC.